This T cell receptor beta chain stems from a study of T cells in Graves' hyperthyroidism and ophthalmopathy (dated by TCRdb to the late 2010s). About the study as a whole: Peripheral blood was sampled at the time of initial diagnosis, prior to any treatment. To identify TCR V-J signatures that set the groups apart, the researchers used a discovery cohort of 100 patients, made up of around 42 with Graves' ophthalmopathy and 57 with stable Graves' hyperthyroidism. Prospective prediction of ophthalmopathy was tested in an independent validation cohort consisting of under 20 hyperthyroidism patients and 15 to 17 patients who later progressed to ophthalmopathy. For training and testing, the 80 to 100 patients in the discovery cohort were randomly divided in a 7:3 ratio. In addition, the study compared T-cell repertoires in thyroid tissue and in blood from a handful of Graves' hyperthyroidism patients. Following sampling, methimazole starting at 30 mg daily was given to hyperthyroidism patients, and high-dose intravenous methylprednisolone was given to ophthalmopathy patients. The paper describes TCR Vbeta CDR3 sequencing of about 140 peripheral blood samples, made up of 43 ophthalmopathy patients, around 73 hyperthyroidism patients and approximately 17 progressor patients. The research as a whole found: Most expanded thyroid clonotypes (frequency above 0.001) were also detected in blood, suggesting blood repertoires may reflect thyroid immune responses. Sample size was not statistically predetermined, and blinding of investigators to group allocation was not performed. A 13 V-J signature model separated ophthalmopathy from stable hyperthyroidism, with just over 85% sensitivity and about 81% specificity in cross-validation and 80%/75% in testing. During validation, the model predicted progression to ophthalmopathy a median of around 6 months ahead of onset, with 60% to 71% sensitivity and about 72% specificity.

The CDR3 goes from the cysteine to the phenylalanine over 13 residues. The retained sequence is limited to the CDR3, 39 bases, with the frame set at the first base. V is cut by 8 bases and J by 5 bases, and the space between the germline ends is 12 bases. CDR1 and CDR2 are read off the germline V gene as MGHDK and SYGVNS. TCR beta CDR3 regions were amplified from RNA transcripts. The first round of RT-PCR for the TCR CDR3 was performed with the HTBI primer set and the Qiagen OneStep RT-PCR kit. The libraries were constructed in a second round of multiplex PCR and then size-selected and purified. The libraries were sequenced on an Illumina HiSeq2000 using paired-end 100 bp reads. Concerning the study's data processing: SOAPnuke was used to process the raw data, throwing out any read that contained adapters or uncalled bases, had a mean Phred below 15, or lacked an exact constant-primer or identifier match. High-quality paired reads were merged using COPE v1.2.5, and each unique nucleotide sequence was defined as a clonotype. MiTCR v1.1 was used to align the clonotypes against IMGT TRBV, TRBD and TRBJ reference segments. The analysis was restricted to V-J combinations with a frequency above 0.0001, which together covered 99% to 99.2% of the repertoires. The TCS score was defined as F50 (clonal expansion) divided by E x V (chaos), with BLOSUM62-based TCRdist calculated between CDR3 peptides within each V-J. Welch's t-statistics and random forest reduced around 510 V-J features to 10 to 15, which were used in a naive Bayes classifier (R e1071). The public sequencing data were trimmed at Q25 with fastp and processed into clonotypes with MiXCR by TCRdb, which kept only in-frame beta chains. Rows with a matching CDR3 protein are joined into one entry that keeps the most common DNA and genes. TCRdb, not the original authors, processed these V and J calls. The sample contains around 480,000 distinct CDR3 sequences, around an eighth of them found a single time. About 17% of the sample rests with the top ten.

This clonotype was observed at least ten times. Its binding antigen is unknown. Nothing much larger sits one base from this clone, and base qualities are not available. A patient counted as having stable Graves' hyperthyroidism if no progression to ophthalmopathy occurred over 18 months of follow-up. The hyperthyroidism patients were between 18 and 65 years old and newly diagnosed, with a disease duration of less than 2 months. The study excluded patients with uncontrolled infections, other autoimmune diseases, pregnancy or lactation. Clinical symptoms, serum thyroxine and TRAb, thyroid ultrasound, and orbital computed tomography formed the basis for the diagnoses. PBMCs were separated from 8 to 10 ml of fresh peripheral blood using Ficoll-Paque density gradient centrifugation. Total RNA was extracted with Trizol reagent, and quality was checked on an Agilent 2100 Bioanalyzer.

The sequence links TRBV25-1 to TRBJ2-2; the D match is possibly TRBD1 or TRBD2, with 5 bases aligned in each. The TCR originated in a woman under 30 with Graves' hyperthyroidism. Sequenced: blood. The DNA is TGTGCCAGCGGACGAGGGGAAACCGGGGAGCTGTTTTTT. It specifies CASGRGETGELFF.